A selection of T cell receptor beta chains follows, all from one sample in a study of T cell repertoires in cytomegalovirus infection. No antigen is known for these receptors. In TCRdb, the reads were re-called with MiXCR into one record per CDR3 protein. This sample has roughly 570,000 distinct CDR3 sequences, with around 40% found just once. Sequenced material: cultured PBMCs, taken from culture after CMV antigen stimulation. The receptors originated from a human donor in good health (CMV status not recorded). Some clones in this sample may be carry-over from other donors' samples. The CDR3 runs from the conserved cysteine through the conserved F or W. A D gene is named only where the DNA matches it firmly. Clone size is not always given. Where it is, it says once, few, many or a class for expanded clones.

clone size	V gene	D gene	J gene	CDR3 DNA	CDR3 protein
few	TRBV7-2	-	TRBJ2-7	TGTGCCAGCAGCATACGCGCGGGCTACGAGCAGTACTTC	CASSIRAGYEQYF
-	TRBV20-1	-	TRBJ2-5	TGCAGTGCTACAGCTAGTAAAGAGACCCAGTACTTC	CSATASKETQYF
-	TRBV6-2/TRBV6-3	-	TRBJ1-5	TGTGCCAGCAGTTACGCGGCCTACTATAGCAATCAGCCCCAGCATTTT	CASSYAAYYSNQPQHF
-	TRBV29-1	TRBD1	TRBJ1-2	TGCAGCGTTGAAGATAGGGGGCGGACCCTTAACTATGGCTACACCTTC	CSVEDRGRTLNYGYTF
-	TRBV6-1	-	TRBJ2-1	TGTGCCAGCACCCCACGGAACTCCTACAATGAGCAGTTCTTC	CASTPRNSYNEQFF
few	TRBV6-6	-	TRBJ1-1	TGTGCCAGCAGTTACTACGGACAAAAAGCTTTCTTT	CASSYYGQKAFF
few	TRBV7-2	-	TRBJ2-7	TGTGCCAGCAGCTTAGCGTTTCCGAATGAGCAGTACTTC	CASSLAFPNEQYF
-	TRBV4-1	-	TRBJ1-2	TGCGCCAGCAGCCAAACGTTTAGGGTTTTTGGTGGCTACACCTTC	CASSQTFRVFGGYTF
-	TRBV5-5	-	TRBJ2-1	TGTGCCAGCAGCTTGTCAGTTTGGGAAAATGAGCAGTTCTTC	CASSLSVWENEQFF
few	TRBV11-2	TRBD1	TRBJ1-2	TGTGCCAGCAGCGACACTTGGACAGGGGATGGCTACACCTTC	CASSDTWTGDGYTF
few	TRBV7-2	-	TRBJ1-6	TGTGCCAGCAGCTTACAGACTACAGGGAATTCACCCCTCCACTTT	CASSLQTTGNSPLHF
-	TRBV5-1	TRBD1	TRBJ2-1	TGCGCCAGCAGATCCGGGACAGGGGGCTTGGATGAGCAGTTCTTC	CASRSGTGGLDEQFF
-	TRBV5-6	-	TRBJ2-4	TGTGCCAGCAGCTTGGCATCAGGGGCTGGAAACATTCAGTACTTC	CASSLASGAGNIQYF
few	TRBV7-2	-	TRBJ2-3	TGTGCCAGCAGCTTAGGGGGGATTGGGTGGAGGGCCACAGATACGCAGTATTTT	CASSLGGIGWRATDTQYF
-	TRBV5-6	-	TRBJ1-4	TGTGCCAGCAGCGATGACTTCAATGAAAAACTGTTTTTT	CASSDDFNEKLFF
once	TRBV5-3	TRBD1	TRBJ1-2	TGTGCCAGCAGCTTCACGCCGGGACAGAACTATGGCTACACCTTC	CASSFTPGQNYGYTF
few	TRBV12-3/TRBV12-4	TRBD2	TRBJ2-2	TGTGCCAGCAGTCCCCCTCACTACAGACTAGCGGGGGCCTCGGGGGGGGAGCTGTTTTTT	CASSPPHYRLAGASGGELFF
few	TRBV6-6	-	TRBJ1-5	TGTGCCAGCAGTTACGTCTCTCGGGATCAGCCCCAGCATTTT	CASSYVSRDQPQHF